The 23 T cell receptor beta chains below were found in one sample sequenced in a study of CD8+ T cells in alopecia areata. RNA, once extracted, was reverse transcribed into cDNA for use as the sequencing template. Clones were sequenced by immunoSEQ multiplex PCR, and TCRdb holds only the in-frame ones, with some missing. The sample lists under 200,000 clones; less than 70% were seen once. Treatment indicated: oral pan-JAK inhibitor, 5-10 mg twice daily. The sequenced sample was CD4+ T cells sorted from blood, obtained at week 24, from a patient treated with tofacitinib. The source is a human donor with alopecia areata.

V usage is TRBV30 and J usage is TRBJ2-1; D remains ambiguous. In germline, CDR1 is GTSNPN, CDR2 SVGIG (reference sequence). Trimming pared 4 bases from V and 0 bases from J, leaving 13 bases between. The CDR3 covers 15 residues. This chain's CDR3 is CAWKFSSSSYNEQFF. The CDR3 region has the DNA TGTGCCTGGAAATTCTCGTCGAGCTCCTACAATGAGCAGTTCTTC.

The chain carries TRBV29-1 and TRBJ2-3, with TRBD2 matching over 9 bases. CDR1 is SQVTM and CDR2 is ANQGSEA in the germline V gene. V was pared by 1 base and J by 6 bases, with 8 bases of the junction left unmatched. This CDR3 region has 15 residues. DNA of the CDR3: TGCAGCGTTGAAGGATTGTCTAGCGGGGTGGATACGCAGTATTTT. It is translated as CSVEGLSSGVDTQYF.

The CDR3 DNA reads as TGCAGCGTTGAGGCCCGACTCTCAACGAACACTGAAGCTTTCTTT. Protein: CSVEARLSTNTEAFF. This chain connects TRBV29-1 to TRBJ1-1; D unclear. Per germline, CDR1 SQVTM and CDR2 ANQGSEA. Trimming took 3 bases from V and 1 from J, leaving 15 bases between them. This CDR3 has 15 residues. Supplemented by reference TRBV29-1 and TRBJ1-1, the full variable domain reads SAVISQKPSRDICQRGTSLTIQCQVDSQVTMMFWYRQQPGQSLTLIATANQGSEATYESGFVIDKFPISRPNLTFSTLTVSNMSPEDSSIYLCSVEARLSTNTEAFFGQGTRLTVV.

J is TRBJ1-5 and V is TRBV4-1; D may be TRBD1 (5 bases). CDR1 MGHRA and CDR2 YSYEKL come from the germline V gene. V was shortened by 0 bases and J by 4 bases, with 10 bases between the two germline ends. The CDR3 has 15 residues. The CDR3 region is CASSQEGLGNQPQHF. The CDR3 DNA reads as TGCGCCAGCAGCCAAGAGGGGCTCGGGAATCAGCCCCAGCATTTT.

This clone was recorded once. The chain carries TRBV10-3 and TRBJ2-5, with D uncertain. From germline, CDR1 is ENHRY and CDR2 SYGVKD. V was pared by 2 bases and J by 7 bases, with 17 bases between. This CDR3 has 15 amino acids. CDR3 sequence reads: CAISEQALGLGTQYF. The CDR3 nucleotides read TGTGCCATCAGTGAGCAAGCATTGGGATTGGGGACCCAGTACTTC.

In its sample, this clone was seen a few times. The chain is built from TRBV15 and TRBJ2-2, with D possibly being TRBD2 (5 bases). V was clipped by 5 bases and J by 2 bases, with 9 bases between them. The CDR3 totals 14 residues. The V gene's germline CDR1 is LNHNV and CDR2 YYDKDF (reference sequence). CDR3 nucleotides: TGTGCCACCAGCGACTACGATAACACCGGGGAGCTGTTTTTT. This codes for CATSDYDNTGELFF.

The rearrangement links TRBV15 to TRBJ1-4; 7 bases align to TRBD1. V shed 3 bases and J 4 bases; nucleotides not matched to a gene: 5. Germline CDR1 LNHNV, CDR2 YYDKDF (reference sequence). There are 15 residues in the CDR3. The DNA of the CDR3 is TGTGCCACCAGCAGGACGGGACAGCTTAATGAAAAACTGTTTTTT. Translating it yields CATSRTGQLNEKLFF.

The chain carries TRBV9 and TRBJ2-3; 9 bases are shared with TRBD1. CDR1 is SGDLS and CDR2 is YYNGEE in the germline V gene. The CDR3 is 12 amino acids. The junction had 2 bases not matched to a gene; V was cut back by 1 base and J by 11 bases. In nucleotides, the CDR3 is TGTGCCAGCAGCGTACCGGGACAGGGGCAGTATTTT. This sequence encodes CASSVPGQGQYF. The entire variable domain, with the rest obtained from reference TRBV9 and TRBJ2-3, is as follows: DSGVTQTPKHLITATGQRVTLRCSPRSGDLSVYWYQQSLDQGLQFLIQYYNGEERAKGNILERFSAQQFPDLHSELNLSSLELGDSALYFCASSVPGQGQYFGPGTRLTVL.

V usage is TRBV2 and J usage is TRBJ2-5; TRBD2 aligns across 7 bases. This CDR3 is built from 13 residues. Germline assignment: CDR1 SNHLY and CDR2 FYNNEI. V shed 11 bases, J shed 5 bases, and the junction held 11 bases outside the gene matches. CDR3 sequence: CAARPSSGETQYF. CDR3 DNA: TGTGCCGCCCGGCCGTCTAGCGGTGAGACCCAGTACTTC.

The chain joins TRBV19 to TRBJ1-5; 7 nucleotides match TRBD1. Trimming cost V 2 bases and J 0 bases; bases outside gene matches: 10. The germline gives CDR1 LNHDA, CDR2 SQIVND (reference sequence). The CDR3 runs 18 residues. CDR3 amino acids: CASSIISTGDYSNQPQHF. For the CDR3, the DNA is TGTGCCAGTAGTATAATTTCTACAGGGGATTATAGCAATCAGCCCCAGCATTTT.

The chain is built from TRBV30 and TRBJ2-3, with TRBD1 matching 9 bases. The CDR3 spans 15 residues. Trimming removed 5 bases from V and 2 bases from J; junction bases left unmatched: 8. Germline values: CDR1 GTSNPN, CDR2 SVGIG (reference sequence). The CDR3, as DNA: TGTGCCTGGGCGCAACAGGGGGCCCCCACAGATACGCAGTATTTT. This gives the protein CAWAQQGAPTDTQYF.

This rearrangement joins TRBV5-1 to TRBJ2-2; D unresolved. CDR1 and CDR2 (germline): SGHRS, YFSETQ. V lost 0 bases to trimming and J lost 3 bases, with 3 bases between them. This CDR3 region has 13 residues. This chain's CDR3 is CASSLDHTGELFF. The CDR3 DNA reads as TGCGCCAGCAGCTTGGACCACACCGGGGAGCTGTTTTTT.

The chain uses TRBV7-8 and TRBJ2-7, with 7 bases identical to TRBD2. Germline V gives CDR1 SGHVS, CDR2 FQNEAQ. The CDR3 consists of 12 residues. V lost 5 bases, J lost 3 bases, and 1 base stayed unmatched. CDR3 in amino acids: CASSPGGYEQYF. DNA of the CDR3: TGTGCCAGCAGCCCGGGGGGCTACGAGCAGTACTTC.

The genes are TRBV2 and TRBJ2-2; TRBD1 is a possible D gene (5 bases). CDR3 size: 16 residues. Trimming stripped 5 bases from V and 4 bases from J, with 17 bases between. Germline V gives CDR1 SNHLY, CDR2 FYNNEI. The CDR3 sequence: CASSRRQNPSTGELFF. In DNA, the CDR3 is TGTGCCAGCAGTCGCCGACAGAACCCGAGCACCGGGGAGCTGTTTTTT.

The rearrangement uses TRBV5-4 and TRBJ2-3; tentatively, D is TRBD2 (5 bases). Per germline, CDR1 SGHNT and CDR2 YYREEE (reference sequence). V lost 1 base and J lost 4, with 10 bases in between. The CDR3 runs 14 residues. This CDR3 is CASSLFGVADTQYF. The CDR3 bases are TGTGCCAGCAGCTTGTTCGGGGTAGCAGATACGCAGTATTTT.

This clone occurred once. The V gene is TRBV25-1, the J gene TRBJ2-1; 7 bases are a match to TRBD2. CDR3 length equals 14 residues. V gave up 2 bases and J gave up 2 bases; unmatched junction bases: 0. Looked up from germline, CDR1 is MGHDK and CDR2 is SYGVNS. The CDR3 reads CASSEAGAYNEQFF. The DNA for the CDR3 is TGTGCCAGCAGTGAAGCGGGGGCCTACAATGAGCAGTTCTTC.

The chain combines TRBV30 with TRBJ2-2; possible D gene TRBD1, 5 bases. CDR1 and CDR2 (germline): GTSNPN, SVGIG (reference sequence). This CDR3 contains 14 residues. Trimming pared 5 bases from V and 6 bases from J, leaving 16 bases between. CDR3: CAWESTGLSGELFF. The CDR3, as DNA: TGTGCCTGGGAGAGCACAGGTCTATCCGGGGAGCTGTTTTTT.

The rearrangement joins TRBV5-4 to TRBJ2-5; tentative D call: TRBD2 (7 bases). In germline, CDR1 is SGHNT, CDR2 YYREEE (reference sequence). Between the trimmed V and J ends, which lost 4 bases and 6 bases, there was a span of 19 bases. The CDR3 covers 15 residues. The CDR3 sequence is CASSGGAGGRQTQYF. For the CDR3, the DNA is TGTGCCAGCAGCGGGGGAGCCGGGGGGCGGCAGACCCAGTACTTC.

This clone was observed a handful of times. The V and J genes are TRBV7-2 and TRBJ2-1; 8 bases align to TRBD1. The V segment lost 4 bases and the J segment 3 bases; nucleotides outside the gene matches: 5. The CDR3 is 15 residues long. Germline V lookup: CDR1 SGHTA, CDR2 FQGNSA. CDR3 sequence reads: CASSSRDRYYNEQFF. The CDR3 bases are TGTGCCAGCAGCTCGAGGGACAGGTACTACAATGAGCAGTTCTTC. Variable domain in full (rest from reference TRBV7-2 and TRBJ2-1): GAGVSQSPSNKVTEKGKDVELRCDPISGHTALYWYRQSLGQGLEFLIYFQGNSAPDKSGLPSDRFSAERTGGSVSTLTIQRTQQEDSAVYLCASSSRDRYYNEQFFGPGTRLTVL.

This chain joins TRBV29-1 and TRBJ1-3; D remains ambiguous. The CDR3 runs 12 residues. V was pared by 3 bases and J by 2 bases, with 5 bases between. The germline CDR1 and CDR2 sequences are SQVTM and ANQGSEA. The CDR3 region has the DNA TGCAGCGTTGACAGCCCTGGAAACACCATATATTTT. It specifies CSVDSPGNTIYF.

In DNA, the CDR3 is TGTGCCAGCAGTTTCGACAGGTCCGCCGAGACCCAGTACTTC. Translating it yields CASSFDRSAETQYF. This sequence joins TRBV27 and TRBJ2-5; possibly TRBD1 for D (6 bases). The V end lost 3 bases, the J end lost 5 bases, and 13 bases lay between the germline ends. The CDR3 length is 14 residues. Germline loops: CDR1 MNHEY, CDR2 SMNVEV (reference sequence).

The rearrangement uses TRBV29-1 and TRBJ1-2, with D unresolved. V was clipped by 1 base and J by 1 base, with 10 bases between them. This CDR3 contains 14 residues. Germline V gene sequence: CDR1 SQVTM, CDR2 ANQGSEA. This chain's CDR3 is CSVEVGLLNYGYTF. The CDR3 DNA reads TGCAGCGTTGAAGTAGGACTTCTTAACTATGGCTACACCTTC.

V is TRBV6-5 and J is TRBJ2-5, with a possible D match to TRBD1 (6 bases). This CDR3 is built from 14 residues. Germline CDR1 and CDR2: MNHEY and SVGAGI. Between the trimmed V and J ends, which lost 7 bases and 5 bases, there was a span of 17 bases. Here the CDR3 reads CASNLQGFGETQYF. CDR3 sequence (DNA): TGTGCCAGCAACCTACAGGGTTTCGGCGAGACCCAGTACTTC.